This T cell receptor (beta chain) was identified during a study of T cell clonality in common variable immunodeficiency. Study-level points and caveats: Compared with healthy controls, CVID subjects showed increased TCRbeta clonality, mostly in about a third. Fewer deletions and N-nucleotide insertions were reportedly seen in common variable immunodeficiency TCR beta sequences. CVID subjects shared fewer TCRbeta clones than healthy controls did. Authors noted CVID clonality's cause needs subpopulation repertoire sequencing.

V was pared by 4 bases and J by 5 bases, with 12 bases between. The germline V gene has CDR1 SGHRS and CDR2 YFSETQ. The CDR3 loop spans 13 amino acids. In this sample, this clone turned up many times. Its cognate antigen is unknown. The read finishes 3 residues shy of the CDR3 end, and the germline J gene is used to complete it. This table comes from immunoSEQ multiplex PCR, and its TCRdb copy is limited to in-frame clones, with some not included. The sample counts just over 20,000 clones, none seen once; the ten largest own about 2.1%. Blood samples were heparinized, roughly 5 to 9 ml per donor. The chain uses TRBV5-1 and TRBJ1-2; a weak D match, TRBD1 (5 bases). The clonotype comes from a human donor with common variable immunodeficiency. The sequenced sample consisted of peripheral blood mononuclear cells. Here the CDR3 reads CASSVMGGYGYTF. The sequenced part of the CDR3 DNA is TGCGCCAGCAGCGTCATGGGGGGGTATGGC.